Listed below are T cell receptor beta chains from one sample, sequenced in a study of blood T cell repertoires in COVID-19. Libraries were prepared by immunoSEQ multiplex PCR; TCRdb keeps only in-frame clonotypes and omits some of them. The top ten clones hold about 2.6% of a sample with tens of thousands of clones, 90% of them seen once. The sample taken for sequencing was peripheral blood. Every receptor here comes from a man in his forties or fifties with active COVID-19. Each CDR3 is given with its conserved first and last residue. The D gene is left open where the match is weak. A row's size may be missing; if present it is once, few, many or a size class.

d_call: TRBD1; clone_size: .; cdr3_length: 15; j_call: TRBJ1-3; v_call: TRBV7-2; cdr3_aa: CASSITGQSGNTIYF; cdr3_nt: TGTGCCAGCAGCATCACGGGACAGTCTGGAAACACCATATATTTT
d_call: .; clone_size: .; cdr3_length: 13; j_call: TRBJ1-3; v_call: TRBV6-6; cdr3_aa: CASRQIPGNTIYF; cdr3_nt: TGTGCCAGCAGACAGATACCTGGAAACACCATATATTTT
d_call: TRBD1; clone_size: .; cdr3_length: 17; j_call: TRBJ2-2; v_call: TRBV4-1; cdr3_aa: CASRVLWTGTNTGELFF; cdr3_nt: TGCGCCAGCAGAGTTTTATGGACAGGGACGAACACCGGGGAGCTGTTTTTT
d_call: TRBD2; clone_size: .; cdr3_length: 16; j_call: TRBJ2-1; v_call: TRBV27; cdr3_aa: CASSPGTSGVKNEQFF; cdr3_nt: TGTGCCAGCAGTCCCGGGACTAGCGGGGTGAAAAATGAGCAGTTCTTC
d_call: .; clone_size: .; cdr3_length: 13; j_call: TRBJ1-2; v_call: TRBV7-9; cdr3_aa: CASSLVGGDGYTF; cdr3_nt: TGTGCCAGCAGCTTAGTTGGGGGGGATGGCTACACCTTC
d_call: TRBD1; clone_size: .; cdr3_length: 17; j_call: TRBJ1-4; v_call: TRBV4-1; cdr3_aa: CASSQDGTGGSKEKLFF; cdr3_nt: TGCGCCAGCAGCCAAGATGGGACAGGGGGCTCTAAGGAAAAACTGTTTTTT
d_call: TRBD2; clone_size: once; cdr3_length: 14; j_call: TRBJ2-1; v_call: TRBV10-3; cdr3_aa: CAIERTSNSNEQFF; cdr3_nt: TGTGCCATCGAGCGGACTAGCAATAGTAATGAGCAGTTCTTC
d_call: TRBD1; clone_size: .; cdr3_length: 13; j_call: TRBJ2-3; v_call: TRBV27; cdr3_aa: CASEGQSTDTQYF; cdr3_nt: TGTGCCAGCGAGGGACAGAGCACAGATACGCAGTATTTT
d_call: .; clone_size: .; cdr3_length: 14; j_call: TRBJ2-5; v_call: TRBV19; cdr3_aa: CASSYREFVETQYF; cdr3_nt: TGTGCCAGTAGCTACAGGGAATTTGTAGAGACCCAGTACTTC
d_call: .; clone_size: .; cdr3_length: 12; j_call: TRBJ2-7; v_call: TRBV18; cdr3_aa: CASSSGHYEQYF; cdr3_nt: TGTGCCAGCTCATCAGGACACTACGAGCAGTACTTC
d_call: .; clone_size: .; cdr3_length: 11; j_call: TRBJ1-1; v_call: TRBV3-1/TRBV3-2; cdr3_aa: CASSQAREAFF; cdr3_nt: TGTGCCAGCAGCCAAGCCCGGGAAGCTTTCTTT
d_call: .; clone_size: once; cdr3_length: 13; j_call: TRBJ2-5; v_call: TRBV10-3; cdr3_aa: CAIGRGTQETQYF; cdr3_nt: TGTGCCATCGGGAGGGGGACGCAAGAGACCCAGTACTTC
d_call: TRBD2; clone_size: .; cdr3_length: 15; j_call: TRBJ2-1; v_call: TRBV30; cdr3_aa: CAWGYGLAGGNEQFF; cdr3_nt: TGTGCCTGGGGATACGGACTAGCGGGTGGCAATGAGCAGTTCTTC
d_call: TRBD1; clone_size: .; cdr3_length: 15; j_call: TRBJ2-7; v_call: TRBV19; cdr3_aa: CASRHHGQGVTEQYF; cdr3_nt: TGTGCCAGCAGACACCACGGACAGGGGGTTACCGAGCAGTACTTC
d_call: .; clone_size: .; cdr3_length: 14; j_call: TRBJ2-7; v_call: TRBV4-3; cdr3_aa: CASSQVGGNYEQYF; cdr3_nt: TGCGCCAGCAGCCAAGTCGGCGGTAACTACGAGCAGTACTTC
d_call: .; clone_size: once; cdr3_length: 14; j_call: TRBJ2-7; v_call: TRBV27; cdr3_aa: CASRLQGKIYEQYF; cdr3_nt: TGTGCCAGCAGGTTACAGGGAAAAATCTACGAGCAGTACTTC
d_call: TRBD1; clone_size: .; cdr3_length: 15; j_call: TRBJ2-7; v_call: TRBV13; cdr3_aa: CASSITWGQRNEQYF; cdr3_nt: TGTGCCAGCAGCATAACCTGGGGACAGCGCAACGAGCAGTACTTC
d_call: TRBD1; clone_size: .; cdr3_length: 14; j_call: TRBJ1-2; v_call: TRBV4-2; cdr3_aa: CASSPTGGGYGYTF; cdr3_nt: TGTGCCAGCAGCCCGACAGGGGGGGGCTATGGCTACACCTTC
d_call: TRBD2; clone_size: .; cdr3_length: 15; j_call: TRBJ2-2; v_call: TRBV7-2; cdr3_aa: CASSKTSGGSGELFF; cdr3_nt: TGTGCCAGCAGCAAGACTAGCGGGGGGTCCGGGGAGCTGTTTTTT
d_call: TRBD1; clone_size: few; cdr3_length: 17; j_call: TRBJ1-2; v_call: TRBV19; cdr3_aa: CASAVPGQGAKTRGYTF; cdr3_nt: TGTGCCAGTGCCGTCCCGGGACAGGGGGCGAAAACGAGAGGCTACACCTTC
d_call: .; clone_size: .; cdr3_length: 13; j_call: TRBJ2-1; v_call: TRBV6-5; cdr3_aa: CASSYPPYNEQFF; cdr3_nt: TGTGCCAGCAGTTACCCTCCCTACAATGAGCAGTTCTTC
d_call: TRBD2; clone_size: .; cdr3_length: 17; j_call: TRBJ2-5; v_call: TRBV3-1/TRBV3-2; cdr3_aa: CASSQEKLAGQRETQYF; cdr3_nt: TGTGCCAGCAGCCAAGAAAAGCTAGCGGGCCAACGGGAGACCCAGTACTTC
d_call: TRBD1; clone_size: .; cdr3_length: 15; j_call: TRBJ2-1; v_call: TRBV5-1; cdr3_aa: CASSLRGQGAAEQFF; cdr3_nt: TGCGCCAGCAGCTTGAGGGGACAGGGGGCCGCTGAGCAGTTCTTC
d_call: .; clone_size: .; cdr3_length: 14; j_call: TRBJ1-4; v_call: TRBV29-1; cdr3_aa: CSVEAGPSRGELFF; cdr3_nt: TGCAGCGTTGAAGCGGGTCCCAGTAGGGGTGAACTGTTTTTT
d_call: .; clone_size: .; cdr3_length: 15; j_call: TRBJ1-2; v_call: TRBV6-5; cdr3_aa: CASSYQADGNYGYTF; cdr3_nt: TGTGCCAGCAGTTACCAAGCGGACGGCAACTATGGCTACACCTTC
d_call: .; clone_size: .; cdr3_length: 13; j_call: TRBJ1-1; v_call: TRBV30; cdr3_aa: CAWSQGMNTEAFF; cdr3_nt: TGTGCCTGGAGCCAGGGCATGAACACTGAAGCTTTCTTT
d_call: .; clone_size: .; cdr3_length: 14; j_call: TRBJ1-1; v_call: TRBV19; cdr3_aa: CASSILGGNTEAFF; cdr3_nt: TGTGCCAGTAGTATACTGGGAGGGAACACTGAAGCTTTCTTT
d_call: TRBD1; clone_size: .; cdr3_length: 14; j_call: TRBJ1-2; v_call: TRBV28; cdr3_aa: CASSFTGGNYGYTF; cdr3_nt: TGTGCCAGCAGTTTCACAGGGGGTAACTATGGCTACACCTTC
d_call: .; clone_size: .; cdr3_length: 15; j_call: TRBJ1-2; v_call: TRBV19; cdr3_aa: CASSIPSGSGHGYTF; cdr3_nt: TGTGCCAGTAGTATCCCCTCAGGTTCAGGCCACGGCTACACCTTC
d_call: TRBD2; clone_size: .; cdr3_length: 14; j_call: TRBJ2-5; v_call: TRBV6-6; cdr3_aa: CASSPSGSQETQYF; cdr3_nt: TGTGCCAGCAGTCCTAGCGGTTCCCAAGAGACCCAGTACTTC
d_call: .; clone_size: .; cdr3_length: 14; j_call: TRBJ1-5; v_call: TRBV19; cdr3_aa: CASSSPAGNQPQHF; cdr3_nt: TGTGCCAGTAGTAGCCCGGCGGGCAATCAGCCCCAGCATTTT
d_call: .; clone_size: .; cdr3_length: 16; j_call: TRBJ1-6; v_call: TRBV5-1; cdr3_aa: CASSLAGLRYNSPLHF; cdr3_nt: TGCGCCAGCAGCTTGGCAGGGCTAAGGTATAATTCACCCCTCCACTTT
d_call: .; clone_size: .; cdr3_length: 14; j_call: TRBJ1-3; v_call: TRBV29-1; cdr3_aa: CSVYLTGSGNTIYF; cdr3_nt: TGCAGCGTCTACCTCACAGGGTCTGGAAACACCATATATTTT
d_call: .; clone_size: .; cdr3_length: 12; j_call: TRBJ2-7; v_call: TRBV2; cdr3_aa: CASKQVSYEQYF; cdr3_nt: TGTGCCAGTAAACAGGTCTCCTACGAGCAGTACTTC
d_call: TRBD2; clone_size: .; cdr3_length: 17; j_call: TRBJ2-1; v_call: TRBV5-1; cdr3_aa: CASSLNGASGAYNEQFF; cdr3_nt: TGCGCCAGCAGCTTGAACGGGGCTAGCGGGGCCTACAATGAGCAGTTCTTC
d_call: .; clone_size: .; cdr3_length: 13; j_call: TRBJ1-1; v_call: TRBV11-3; cdr3_aa: CASSSQENTEAFF; cdr3_nt: TGTGCCAGCAGCTCACAGGAGAACACTGAAGCTTTCTTT
d_call: TRBD1; clone_size: .; cdr3_length: 17; j_call: TRBJ1-5; v_call: TRBV19; cdr3_aa: CASSPGQDSYSNQPQHF; cdr3_nt: TGTGCCAGTAGTCCGGGACAGGACAGTTATAGCAATCAGCCCCAGCATTTT
d_call: .; clone_size: .; cdr3_length: 14; j_call: TRBJ1-3; v_call: TRBV11-2; cdr3_aa: CASSPQQTGNTIYF; cdr3_nt: TGTGCCAGCAGCCCACAACAAACTGGAAACACCATATATTTT
d_call: .; clone_size: .; cdr3_length: 11; j_call: TRBJ1-2; v_call: TRBV19; cdr3_aa: CASKGLTGYTF; cdr3_nt: TGTGCCAGTAAGGGGCTAACTGGCTACACCTTC
d_call: TRBD2; clone_size: .; cdr3_length: 15; j_call: TRBJ2-3; v_call: TRBV13; cdr3_aa: CASSFRLAGGDTQYF; cdr3_nt: TGTGCCAGCAGCTTTAGACTAGCGGGGGGGGATACGCAGTATTTT
d_call: .; clone_size: .; cdr3_length: 12; j_call: TRBJ2-1; v_call: TRBV5-1; cdr3_aa: CASSSLMNEQFF; cdr3_nt: TGCGCCAGCAGCTCGCTAATGAACGAGCAGTTCTTC
d_call: TRBD1; clone_size: .; cdr3_length: 14; j_call: TRBJ1-1; v_call: TRBV7-2; cdr3_aa: CASRTGLMNTEAFF; cdr3_nt: TGTGCCAGCAGGACAGGGCTCATGAACACTGAAGCTTTCTTT
d_call: .; clone_size: .; cdr3_length: 14; j_call: TRBJ2-5; v_call: TRBV28; cdr3_aa: CASSRRGGGETQYF; cdr3_nt: TGTGCCAGCAGCCGGAGAGGGGGTGGGGAGACCCAGTACTTC